This TCR beta chain came from a study of OX40 agonist ivuxolimab in advanced cancers. About the study: Patients took ivuxolimab, an agonistic anti-OX40 (CD134) antibody. Patients in the trial were receiving intravenous ivuxolimab every 2 weeks, at doses of 0.01 to 10 mg/kg. Study conclusions and caveats: Mean expanded clone counts were higher in CD8+ than CD4+ T cells. With doses of 0.1 to 3.0 mg/kg, CD4+ and CD8+ blood T cells had undergone clonal expansion by week 6.

Sequencing was performed with immunoSEQ multiplex PCR; in TCRdb, only in-frame clones are kept and a portion is missing. This sample has some 48,000 clones, with about four fifths found just once. A few counts support this clone. The antigen remains undetermined. The specimen comprised CD4+ or CD8+ T cells sorted from blood, sampled in a trial of the OX40 agonist ivuxolimab. The clonotype originates from an adult with an advanced solid tumor such as melanoma, head and neck, liver or kidney cancer.

The CDR3 DNA sequence: TGTGCCAGCAGCGTAGCTCCGGGGGGACTAGCGGAGTTCTTC. Amino acid sequence: CASSVAPGGLAEFF. The chain is built from TRBV9 and TRBJ2-1; 11 bases agree with TRBD2. Losses at the gene ends were 0 bases for V and 14 bases for J; bases not matched to a gene: 7. The CDR3 length is 14 residues. Per germline, CDR1 SGDLS and CDR2 YYNGEE.